This entry is about one T cell receptor beta chain. Its target antigen remains unknown. Per-nucleotide qualities are absent, and no much larger clonotype sits a single base away. This sample stems from a study of CD8+CD57+ T cells in acquired aplastic anemia (dated by TCRdb to the late 2010s). Study-wide context: On average, sorted CD4+ and CD8+ cells yielded roughly 3.4 ug of extracted DNA, with a range of about 0.17 to 27.4 ug. A CD8+CD57+ expansion meant a frequency higher than the mean frequency seen in healthy subjects.

CDR1 is given as DFQATT and CDR2 as SNEGSKA, both from the germline V gene (reference sequence). The CDR3 runs 15 amino acids, cysteine and phenylalanine included. Only the CDR3 DNA is retained, 45 bases long and in frame from the first base. V loses 1 base, J loses 2 bases, and the germline ends lie 9 bases apart. Patients chosen for sequencing had shown expansion of CD8+CD57+ cells by flow cytometry. All patients had severe acquired aplastic anemia diagnosed by International Study of Aplastic Anemia and Agranulocytosis and Camitta criteria. At the time blood was sampled, none of the patients had received any therapy. In this study, sorted CD4+ and CD8+ T cells from the blood of healthy subjects and of severe aplastic anemia patients had their TCR repertoires deep-sequenced. In the USA, patient enrollment took place under clinicaltrials.gov protocols 00001620, 01623167, 00001397, 00071045, 00081523 and 00961064. Ficoll-Paque density gradient centrifugation was used to isolate peripheral blood mononuclear cells. Before DNA extraction, CD4+ and CD8+ T cells were sorted by FACS or by magnetic beads.

Study-wide findings and limitations: CD8+ Simpson's diversity did not differ significantly between patients and healthy controls (P=0.060). Some 30 CD8+ CDR3 sequences were shared between patients and controls but appeared highly expressed in patients and within their immunodominant clones.

TCR beta VDJ combination and CDR3 sequence profiling used genomic DNA as the template. An Illumina HiSeq 2000 was the platform used for TCR repertoire sequencing. The original pipeline was this. TRBV/TRBJ rearrangement plots, CDR3 size and DJ length profiles, and Simpson's diversity index were used to evaluate the repertoires. The most abundant DNA sequence in the deep sequencing data was taken as the immunodominant clone. CDR3 amino acid sequences were checked for sharing across subjects and were also compared against the VDJdb database and published repertoires. The raw public reads went through TCRdb reprocessing: fastp at Q25, MiXCR clone calling, in-frame beta chains kept. CDR3 protein sequences are deduplicated, and each keeps its most common genes and DNA. For this entry, the V and J calls and clone size follow TCRdb and not the study's own pipeline. The sample table records just over 200,000 distinct CDR3 sequences; 65% of these occur just once. The ten biggest clones cover about 60% of the sample.

The sequence was collected from a human donor with aplastic anemia. Recombination connected TRBV20-1 to TRBJ1-6; D gene: possibly TRBD1, on 6 matching bases. The sequenced sample consisted of sorted CD4+, CD8+, or CD8+CD57+ T cells (not recorded which) from PBMCs. The CDR3 region has the sequence CSARVGAAYNSPLHF. The sequence in DNA is TGCAGTGCTAGAGTGGGGGCGGCCTATAATTCACCCCTCCACTTT.